This TCR beta chain was identified in a study of T cell repertoires in cytomegalovirus infection. Study overall: Evidence of both CMV infection and a matching HLA type came from public TCR beta signatures. Whole-study results and caveats: The cumulative frequency of public TCR beta families distinguished individuals who carried CMV together with the relevant HLA. Dominating the ex vivo response were HLA-C-restricted CMV-specific TCR beta clonotypes.

The V gene's germline CDR1 is SGHDT and CDR2 YYEEEE. Trimming pared 1 base from V and 4 bases from J, leaving 11 bases between. The CDR3 runs 14 residues. Remarks on this clonotype: Its target is not known.

TCRdb called the reads again in MiXCR, with one record for every CDR3 protein. The profile shows a few hundred thousand distinct CDR3 sequences, 15% to 20% of them singletons. The source of this sequence is a human donor in good health (CMV status not recorded). Some clones in this sample may be carry-over from other donors' samples. This sequence joins TRBV5-6 and TRBJ1-1; weak D call: TRBD1 (5 bases). The specimen sequenced was PBMCs. For the CDR3, the DNA is TGTGCCAGCAGCTTGCCGTCGAGGGGCACTGAAGCTTTCTTT. Its translation: CASSLPSRGTEAFF.